These 30 T cell receptor beta chains came from one sample sequenced in a study of CD8+ T cells in alopecia areata. cDNA prepared by RNA extraction and subsequent reverse transcription served as the template for sequencing. The table came from immunoSEQ multiplex PCR; TCRdb's copy has only in-frame clones and leaves some out. The table lists about 140,000 clones, around 55% of them singletons. Sequences were obtained from CD4+ T cells sorted from blood. Receptor source: a human donor in good health.

This chain connects TRBV6-5 to TRBJ2-7; TRBD2 matches 10 bases. The CDR3 is 14 residues long. V was clipped by 5 bases and J by 0 bases; unmatched bases: 1. Germline CDR1 is MNHEY and CDR2 is SVGAGI. The CDR3 sequence is CASSASGSSYEQYF. CDR3 coding DNA: TGTGCCAGCAGTGCTAGCGGGAGCTCCTACGAGCAGTACTTC.

The table lists this clone with a few counts. The genes are TRBV5-1 and TRBJ2-5, with TRBD2 identical over 8 bases. The length of the CDR3 is 15 residues. The junction had 7 bases not matched to a gene; V was cut back by 3 bases and J by 3 bases. CDR1 is SGHRS, CDR2 YFSETQ, per germline. CDR3 coding DNA: TGCGCCAGCAGCTCCGGGGGGGTAGCCAAAGAGACCCAGTACTTC. Encoded protein: CASSSGGVAKETQYF.

The chain combines TRBV2 with TRBJ2-7; TRBD2 is a possible D gene (6 bases). CDR1 and CDR2 (germline): SNHLY, FYNNEI. V was clipped by 2 bases and J by 0 bases, with 14 bases between them. This CDR3 has 16 residues. The CDR3 is CASSEMGGRSSYEQYF. In DNA, the CDR3 is TGTGCCAGCAGTGAAATGGGGGGAAGGAGCTCCTACGAGCAGTACTTC.

This rearrangement joins TRBV5-4 to TRBJ1-2, with D perhaps TRBD1 (5 bases). Trimming removed 4 bases from V and 7 bases from J, with 8 bases in between. This CDR3 is 11 amino acids long. Germline lookup yields CDR1 SGHNT and CDR2 YYREEE (reference sequence). The CDR3 region is CASSVTGGYTF. The CDR3 DNA is TGTGCCAGCAGCGTAACAGGTGGCTACACCTTC.

This clone was seen more than once but under ten times. The V call is TRBV6-5, the J call TRBJ2-1; maybe TRBD2 (6 bases). V dropped 7 bases and J dropped 10 bases, with 20 bases sitting between them. The CDR3 is 14 amino acids. CDR1 MNHEY and CDR2 SVGAGI come from the germline V gene. The CDR3 loop is CASTARVGGEEQFF. In nucleotides, the CDR3 is TGTGCCAGCACCGCCCGCGTTGGCGGGGAAGAGCAGTTCTTC.

The genes are TRBV29-1 and TRBJ2-3; D is perhaps TRBD1 (5 bases). The CDR3 is 14 residues long. With 5 bases removed from V and 4 bases from J, the gap between germline ends came to 16 bases. Germline CDR1 reads SQVTM; CDR2 reads ANQGSEA. Written as DNA, the CDR3 is TGCAGCGTTAACCGGGTACAGGCCTCAGATACGCAGTATTTT. It codes for CSVNRVQASDTQYF.

This clone was seen once. The V and J genes are TRBV5-6 and TRBJ2-1; the match to TRBD1 covers 7 bases. The germline V gene has CDR1 SGHDT and CDR2 YYEEEE. CDR3 size: 17 residues. V gave up 3 bases and J gave up 1 base; unmatched junction bases: 10. The CDR3 is CASSYRQGVGSYNEQFF. The CDR3 nucleotides read TGTGCCAGCAGCTATCGCCAGGGGGTAGGGTCCTACAATGAGCAGTTCTTC.

Here the CDR3 DNA reads TGCAGCGCTAGCGGGCGTTCCTACAATGAGCAGTTCTTC. Translation gives CSASGRSYNEQFF. The chain uses TRBV29-1 and TRBJ2-1, with 8 bases fitting TRBD2. After removal of 7 bases from V and 1 base from J, the junction contained 3 bases not matched to a gene. The CDR3 is 13 residues long. Per the germline V gene, CDR1 is SQVTM and CDR2 is ANQGSEA.

This clone was picked up a small number of times. This sequence joins TRBV28 and TRBJ2-7, with D unresolved. Germline loops: CDR1 MDHEN, CDR2 SYDVKM. V lost 8 bases, J lost 1 base, and 6 bases lay in between. The CDR3 is made up of 11 amino acids. The CDR3 region is CASGWSYEQYF. As DNA, the CDR3 is TGTGCCAGCGGCTGGTCCTACGAGCAGTACTTC.

The J gene is TRBJ2-2, the V gene TRBV18; D perhaps matches TRBD1 (5 bases). CDR1 is KGHSH and CDR2 is LQKENI in the germline V gene. Trimming pared 0 bases from V and 6 bases from J, leaving 5 bases between. CDR3 size: 13 residues. The CDR3 protein is CASSPPTAGELFF. CDR3 nucleotides: TGTGCCAGCTCACCACCGACAGCCGGGGAGCTGTTTTTT.

This rearrangement joins TRBV29-1 to TRBJ2-5; no definite D call. V was clipped by 5 bases and J by 4 bases, with 5 bases between them. The CDR3 contains 10 residues. From germline, CDR1 is SQVTM and CDR2 ANQGSEA. The CDR3 DNA reads TGCAGCGTTAGGATAGAGACCCAGTACTTC. Its translation is CSVRIETQYF.

The rearrangement links TRBV30 to TRBJ2-3, with 7 bases matching TRBD1. Per germline, CDR1 GTSNPN and CDR2 SVGIG (reference sequence). V was pared by 1 base and J by 0 bases, with 7 bases of the junction left unmatched. The CDR3 consists of 16 residues. The CDR3: CAWSGTGVPSTDTQYF. The CDR3 DNA reads as TGTGCCTGGAGTGGGACAGGAGTACCTAGCACAGATACGCAGTATTTT.

The sample holds a few counts of this clone. V gene TRBV7-9 combines with J gene TRBJ1-1; a possible D gene is TRBD1 (6 bases). Germline V CDR1 and CDR2: SEHNR, FQNEAQ (reference sequence). This CDR3 is 14 amino acids long. Trimming removed 7 bases from V and 1 base from J, with 13 bases in between. The CDR3 sequence: CASTFSDRNTEAFF. DNA for the CDR3: TGTGCCAGCACCTTCTCGGACAGGAACACTGAAGCTTTCTTT.

This clone came up a few times. This chain links TRBV29-1 with TRBJ2-3; TRBD1 is a possible D gene (5 bases). Per the germline V gene, CDR1 is SQVTM and CDR2 is ANQGSEA. This CDR3 is 13 amino acids long. The germline V and J ends were trimmed by 4 bases and 2 bases, with 10 bases remaining between them. The CDR3 protein is CSVVKGNTDTQYF. DNA of the CDR3: TGCAGCGTTGTAAAGGGGAACACAGATACGCAGTATTTT.

This clone came up a few times. The chain employs TRBV9 and TRBJ2-1; TRBD2 matches 7 bases. The ends lost 4 bases at V and 9 bases at J; junction bases unmatched: 7. The CDR3 contains 13 residues. CDR1 is SGDLS, CDR2 YYNGEE, per germline. The CDR3 DNA sequence: TGTGCCAGCAGCACTCGCCCGGGAGGTGAGCAGTTCTTC. Amino acid sequence: CASSTRPGGEQFF.

A few counts support this clone. The V gene is TRBV19, the J gene TRBJ2-7, with 9 bases that match TRBD1. CDR3 length: 14 amino acids. CDR1 is LNHDA and CDR2 is SQIVND in the germline V gene (reference sequence). J was trimmed by 5 bases and V by 4 bases; bases with no gene match: 6. CDR3 nucleotide sequence: TGTGCCAGTAGTAGGGGACAGGGACTCCACGAGCAGTACTTC. Translated: CASSRGQGLHEQYF. The whole variable domain, filled in from reference TRBV19 and TRBJ2-7, reads DGGITQSPKYLFRKEGQNVTLSCEQNLNHDAMYWYRQDPGQGLRLIYYSQIVNDFQKGDIAEGYSVSREKKESFPLTVTSAQKNPTAFYLCASSRGQGLHEQYFGPGTRLTVT.

The chain couples TRBV29-1 to TRBJ1-1; TRBD1 matches at 10 bases. Germline CDR1 SQVTM, CDR2 ANQGSEA. The V and J ends lost 6 bases and 5 bases, in that order; junction bases with no gene match: 12. The CDR3 totals 15 residues. The CDR3 protein is CSVGTGAIGGTEAFF. In DNA, the CDR3 is TGCAGCGTCGGGACAGGGGCTATAGGGGGAACTGAAGCTTTCTTT.

The chain is built from TRBV4-1 and TRBJ2-1, with 13 bases aligning to TRBD2. V lost 7 bases and J lost 6; bases outside the gene matches: 3. The CDR3 contains 14 residues. The germline V gene has CDR1 MGHRA and CDR2 YSYEKL. The CDR3 DNA follows: TGCGCCAGCAAACTAGCGGGAGGGCGCAATGAGCAGTTCTTC. As protein: CASKLAGGRNEQFF.

This clone was seen a handful of times. The chain joins TRBV19 to TRBJ2-2, with 7 bases lining up with TRBD1. This CDR3 region has 13 residues. V lost 8 bases, J lost 7 bases, and 7 bases stayed unmatched. Germline V gene data show CDR1 as LNHDA and CDR2 as SQIVND (reference sequence). CDR3 amino acids: CASRNRGGGELFF. The CDR3 DNA reads as TGTGCCAGTCGTAACAGGGGCGGCGGGGAGCTGTTTTTT.

This clone has just a few counts. This chain links TRBV29-1 with TRBJ1-2; D gene unclear. Germline CDR1 and CDR2: SQVTM and ANQGSEA. The CDR3 is made up of 10 amino acids. V was trimmed by 5 bases and J by 6 bases, leaving 7 bases between them. The CDR3 sequence: CSVYGDGYTF. In DNA form, the CDR3 reads TGCAGCGTTTATGGGGATGGCTACACCTTC.

The genes are TRBV4-1 and TRBJ2-3; 8 positions match TRBD2. The germline CDR1 and CDR2 sequences are MGHRA and YSYEKL. J lost 3 bases, V lost 0 bases, and 8 bases had no gene match. The CDR3 loop spans 17 amino acids. The CDR3, as DNA: TGCGCCAGCAGCCAAGACCACCCGGGGGGGGTGACAGATACGCAGTATTTT. This translates into CASSQDHPGGVTDTQYF.

This clone was observed a few times. V usage is TRBV29-1 and J usage is TRBJ2-7; D remains ambiguous. The CDR3 contains 11 residues. The germline gives CDR1 SQVTM, CDR2 ANQGSEA. The ends were cut back, 4 bases at V and 2 bases at J, with 6 bases in the middle. The CDR3 region is CSVGSAYEQYF. CDR3 DNA sequence: TGCAGCGTTGGCTCAGCCTACGAGCAGTACTTC.

This clone was picked up a small number of times. The rearrangement uses TRBV5-1 and TRBJ2-6; 8 nucleotides align to TRBD2. V gave up 0 bases and J gave up 2 bases; unmatched junction bases: 7. The length of the CDR3 is 18 residues. Germline V lookup: CDR1 SGHRS, CDR2 YFSETQ. The CDR3, as DNA: TGCGCCAGCAGCTTGGACACTAGCGGAGCAGCTGGGGCCAACGTCCTGACTTTC. Its protein product is CASSLDTSGAAGANVLTF. Full variable domain (outside the CDR3, taken from reference TRBV5-1 and TRBJ2-6): KAGVTQTPRYLIKTRGQQVTLSCSPISGHRSVSWYQQTPGQGLQFLFEYFSETQRNKGNFPGRFSGRQFSNSRSEMNVSTLELGDSALYLCASSLDTSGAAGANVLTFGAGSRLTVL.

The rearrangement joins TRBV30 to TRBJ2-3; 8 bases fit TRBD2. Germline V gene sequence: CDR1 GTSNPN, CDR2 SVGIG (reference sequence). The V and J ends lost 3 bases and 3 bases, in that order; junction bases with no gene match: 2. The CDR3 is 13 residues long. The CDR3 region is CAWSRGRTDTQYF. CDR3 nucleotides: TGTGCCTGGAGCCGCGGGAGGACAGATACGCAGTATTTT.

Of note for this clone: This CDR3 is also generated by other DNA sequences in the sample. This chain joins TRBV9 and TRBJ2-3; the D gene is possibly TRBD2 (5 bases). The CDR3 runs to 14 residues. Germline V gene sequence: CDR1 SGDLS, CDR2 YYNGEE. Trimming took off 0 bases at V and 0 bases at J, with 5 bases between the two ends. CDR3 sequence reads: CASSVAGSTDTQYF. Written as DNA, the CDR3 is TGTGCCAGCAGCGTAGCGGGGAGCACAGATACGCAGTATTTT.

In this sample, this clone turned up a few times. This chain connects TRBV6-5 to TRBJ1-4; no firm D call. CDR3 length: 14 residues. Per the germline V gene, CDR1 is MNHEY and CDR2 is SVGAGI. V was trimmed by 2 bases and J by 5 bases, leaving 9 bases between them. CDR3 bases: TGTGCCAGCAGTTACACCCGACGGAATGAAAAACTGTTTTTT. It specifies CASSYTRRNEKLFF.

The rearrangement links TRBV29-1 to TRBJ1-2; D ambiguous. The germline V and J ends were trimmed by 7 bases and 6 bases, with 12 bases remaining between them. CDR3 size: 11 residues. Germline V lookup: CDR1 SQVTM, CDR2 ANQGSEA. The DNA of the CDR3 is TGCAGCGCTCTTGGTTGGGATGGCTACACCTTC. Residues: CSALGWDGYTF. The whole variable domain, filled in from reference TRBV29-1 and TRBJ1-2, reads SAVISQKPSRDICQRGTSLTIQCQVDSQVTMMFWYRQQPGQSLTLIATANQGSEATYESGFVIDKFPISRPNLTFSTLTVSNMSPEDSSIYLCSALGWDGYTFGSGTRLTVV.

This clone appeared a single time. V and J are TRBV29-1 and TRBJ2-3; D uncertain. Trimming stripped 4 bases from V and 0 bases from J, with 11 bases between. The CDR3 is 14 residues long. The germline V gene has CDR1 SQVTM and CDR2 ANQGSEA. This chain's CDR3 is CSVAKIQSTDTQYF. CDR3 sequence (DNA): TGCAGCGTTGCCAAGATACAGAGCACAGATACGCAGTATTTT.

This chain connects TRBV19 to TRBJ2-3; D remains ambiguous. V dropped 3 bases and J dropped 2 bases, with 6 bases sitting between them. The germline V gene has CDR1 LNHDA and CDR2 SQIVND (reference sequence). The CDR3 has 13 amino acids. CDR3 bases: TGTGCCAGTAGTATCAGACCCACAGATACGCAGTATTTT. This gives the protein CASSIRPTDTQYF.

This clone has only a few counts. The CDR3 nucleotides are TGCGCCAGCAGCTTGGGGGCAGGCGCAGATACGCAGTATTTT. As protein: CASSLGAGADTQYF. The J gene is TRBJ2-3, the V gene TRBV5-1; the D is unclear. The CDR3 sequence is 14 residues long. Germline CDR1 SGHRS, CDR2 YFSETQ. Between the trimmed V and J ends, which lost 0 bases and 4 bases, there was a span of 9 bases.